The 21 T cell receptor beta chains presented below share a single source sample, sequenced in a study of beta chain features in type 1 diabetes. Every bit of the isolated RNA underwent reverse transcription, so sequencing read expressed TCRB transcripts. Sequenced by immunoSEQ multiplex PCR; TCRdb stores in-frame clones only, minus some. The sample gives roughly 240,000 clones, less than 15% of which show up once; approximately 0.024% is in the top ten. The sequenced material came from naive CD4+ T cells from blood. The receptor source for this set is a woman in her thirties or forties in good health.

This clone was seen more than once but under ten times. The chain carries TRBV6-6 and TRBJ2-2; 9 nucleotides line up with TRBD2. Losses at the gene ends were 2 bases for V and 6 bases for J; bases not matched to a gene: 4. The CDR3 consists of 15 residues. CDR1 MNHNY and CDR2 SVGAGI come from the germline V gene (reference sequence). The CDR3 loop is CASSYRAGGAGELFF. CDR3 DNA: TGTGCCAGCAGTTACCGGGCGGGGGGGGCCGGGGAGCTGTTTTTT.

This clone was seen more than once but under ten times. The chain is built from TRBV11-3 and TRBJ2-3, with 8 bases matching TRBD2. V shed 5 bases and J 2 bases; nucleotides not matched to a gene: 12. There are 17 residues in the CDR3. Germline lookup yields CDR1 SGHNT and CDR2 YENEEA. CDR3 bases: TGTGCCAGCAGCCCCCGGAGGTCTAGCGGGCTCACAGATACGCAGTATTTT. Protein sequence: CASSPRRSSGLTDTQYF.

The chain links TRBV14 to TRBJ2-1, with TRBD2 as a possible D gene (5 bases). Per germline, CDR1 SGHDN and CDR2 FVKESK. Trimming shortened V by 1 base and J by 4 bases, and 17 bases separated the two germline ends. This CDR3 has 17 residues. CDR3 DNA sequence: TGTGCCAGCAGCCAAGCCTTCGGGGAGCCGGGTTACAATGAGCAGTTCTTC. Protein: CASSQAFGEPGYNEQFF.

This chain joins TRBV7-2 and TRBJ1-5; D may be TRBD1 (6 bases). The V gene lost 2 bases and the J gene lost 7 bases, with 12 bases spanning the gap. Germline V gene data show CDR1 as SGHTA and CDR2 as FQGNSA. CDR3 size: 14 residues. This CDR3 is CASSLRQGPQPQHF. CDR3 in DNA: TGTGCCAGCAGCTTACGTCAGGGGCCCCAGCCCCAGCATTTT.

This chain joins TRBV5-5 and TRBJ1-5; D gene uncertain. Per the germline V gene, CDR1 is SGHKS and CDR2 is YYEKEE (reference sequence). V lost 5 bases and J lost 7, with 16 bases in between. This CDR3 has 14 residues. The CDR3 region has the DNA TGTGCCAGCAGTCTTATTCGGGAGGGACAGCCCCAGCATTTT. Its translation is CASSLIREGQPQHF.

This rearrangement joins TRBV6-6 to TRBJ1-2; 9 nucleotides agree with TRBD1. V dropped 6 bases and J dropped 8; count of bases not matched to a gene: 7. This CDR3 spans 13 amino acids. The germline V gene encodes CDR1 MNHNY and CDR2 SVGAGI (reference sequence). CDR3 DNA: TGTGCCAGCAGCCGAGACAGGGGGGTAGGCTACACCTTC. Its protein product is CASSRDRGVGYTF.

This clone was seen a few times. The CDR3 DNA follows: TGTGCCAGCAGCTTAGAGCCTGGCACTGAAGCTTTCTTT. This encodes CASSLEPGTEAFF. The chain is built from TRBV7-9 and TRBJ1-1; D uncertain. V lost 1 base to trimming and J lost 4 bases, with 7 bases between them. The length of the CDR3 is 13 residues. From germline, CDR1 is SEHNR and CDR2 FQNEAQ (reference sequence).

The chain recombines TRBV27 with TRBJ2-7; D may be TRBD1 (6 bases). This CDR3 is built from 14 residues. Trimming pared 4 bases from V and 4 bases from J, leaving 14 bases between. Germline V lookup: CDR1 MNHEY, CDR2 SMNVEV (reference sequence). The CDR3 DNA is TGTGCCAGCAGTTACGACAGGACAAGGTACGAGCAGTACTTC. Its translation is CASSYDRTRYEQYF.

This clone was recorded a few times. This sequence joins TRBV6-4 and TRBJ2-2, with D possibly matching TRBD2 (6 bases). Germline V gives CDR1 MRHNA, CDR2 SNTAGT. Trimming pared 2 bases from V and 1 base from J, leaving 8 bases between. This CDR3 contains 15 residues. CDR3 protein: CASSDLGGNTGELFF. CDR3 in DNA: TGTGCCAGCAGTGACCTCGGGGGGAACACCGGGGAGCTGTTTTTT.

This clone has only a few counts. The chain employs TRBV2 and TRBJ1-2, with TRBD1 as a possible D gene (6 bases). Trimming pared 4 bases from V and 0 bases from J, leaving 9 bases between. Germline CDR1 SNHLY, CDR2 FYNNEI. This CDR3 comprises 14 residues. CDR3 bases: TGTGCCAGCAGTGGGACAGCAGCTAACTATGGCTACACCTTC. Protein sequence: CASSGTAANYGYTF.

In this sample, this clone turned up a few times. This rearrangement joins TRBV7-7 to TRBJ2-5; TRBD1 is a possible D gene (6 bases). The CDR3 runs 15 residues. Trimming cost V 1 base and J 5 bases, with 14 bases left between them. Germline V gene sequence: CDR1 SSHAT, CDR2 FNYEAQ (reference sequence). The CDR3 region has the DNA TGTGCCAGCAGCTTAGTAGGGGGATTAGCGGAGACCCAGTACTTC. Protein sequence: CASSLVGGLAETQYF.

This clone was counted between two and nine times. The CDR3: CASSLYGPQKGDQPQHF. The CDR3 region has the DNA TGTGCCAGCAGTTTATATGGACCCCAAAAAGGGGATCAGCCCCAGCATTTT. V gene TRBV27 combines with J gene TRBJ1-5; tentatively, D is TRBD1 (5 bases). The CDR3 is made up of 17 amino acids. Germline CDR1 and CDR2: MNHEY and SMNVEV (reference sequence). The germline V and J ends were trimmed by 1 base and 5 bases, with 18 bases remaining between them.

This clone appeared a few times. The chain employs TRBV4-3 and TRBJ1-1; 7 nucleotides align to TRBD1. Germline V gene sequence: CDR1 LGHNA, CDR2 YSLEER. Trimming took 0 bases from V and 0 from J; bases not matched to a gene: 7. The CDR3 has 17 amino acids. For the CDR3, the DNA is TGCGCCAGCAGCCAAGATCCCGGGACAGAAATGAACACTGAAGCTTTCTTT. The encoded protein is CASSQDPGTEMNTEAFF.

The V and J genes are TRBV9 and TRBJ1-2, with D perhaps matching TRBD1 (6 bases). There are 14 residues in the CDR3. V shed 0 bases and J shed 8 bases, with 14 bases lying between them. Germline V gene data show CDR1 as SGDLS and CDR2 as YYNGEE. DNA of the CDR3: TGTGCCAGCAGCGTAGAGGGTACCAGGGGAGGCTACACCTTC. Its protein is CASSVEGTRGGYTF.

J is TRBJ2-3 and V is TRBV5-1; maybe TRBD2 (6 bases). Germline V lookup: CDR1 SGHRS, CDR2 YFSETQ. Trimming cost V 10 bases and J 2 bases, with 14 bases left between them. The CDR3 covers 13 residues. The DNA for the CDR3 is TGCGCCGGAAGGCGGGATCCCACAGATACGCAGTATTTT. Translated, it gives CAGRRDPTDTQYF.

This clone was picked up a small number of times. The rearrangement joins TRBV5-1 to TRBJ2-7, with a tentative D call TRBD1 (5 bases). The ends were cut back, 0 bases at V and 5 bases at J, with 12 bases in the middle. There are 14 residues in the CDR3. Germline CDR1 and CDR2: SGHRS and YFSETQ. DNA of the CDR3: TGCGCCAGCAGCTTGGGACAGACTTTAGACGAGCAGTACTTC. It is translated as CASSLGQTLDEQYF.

The V call is TRBV29-1, the J call TRBJ2-1; 10 bases map to TRBD2. CDR1 SQVTM and CDR2 ANQGSEA come from the germline V gene. The V and J ends lost 5 bases and 3 bases, in that order; junction bases with no gene match: 16. This CDR3 comprises 18 residues. CDR3 protein: CSVPGQGLAGAYYNEQFF. CDR3 DNA sequence: TGCAGCGTTCCTGGACAGGGTCTAGCGGGGGCCTACTACAATGAGCAGTTCTTC.

The CDR3 sequence is CASSHTGQGDGEQFF. In nucleotides, the CDR3 is TGTGCCAGCAGTCACACGGGACAGGGGGACGGTGAGCAGTTCTTC. This sequence joins TRBV27 and TRBJ2-1; 11 nucleotides align to TRBD1. This CDR3 is built from 15 residues. Germline V lookup: CDR1 MNHEY, CDR2 SMNVEV (reference sequence). V dropped 5 bases and J dropped 9; count of bases not matched to a gene: 9.

The rearrangement uses TRBV12-5 and TRBJ1-4, with D possibly TRBD1 on 5 matching bases. V dropped 7 bases and J dropped 6 bases, with 15 bases sitting between them. Germline assignment: CDR1 LGHNT and CDR2 FRNRAP. The CDR3 is 14 amino acids. CDR3 protein: CASALGQSDEKLFF. For the CDR3, the DNA is TGTGCTAGTGCCTTGGGGCAGTCGGATGAAAAACTGTTTTTT.

This clone has more than one count but fewer than ten. V and J are TRBV7-6 and TRBJ2-1; 8 bases are a match to TRBD2. There are 16 residues in the CDR3. The V gene end was trimmed by 7 bases and the J gene end by 6 bases; junction bases not matched to a gene: 14. CDR1 is SGHVS and CDR2 is FNYEAQ in the germline V gene. This CDR3 is CASTLITGGPGNEQFF. CDR3 coding DNA: TGTGCCAGCACCCTCATCACGGGGGGGCCGGGCAATGAGCAGTTCTTC.

The chain recombines TRBV7-8 with TRBJ1-3; 7 bases align to TRBD1. V shed 5 bases, J shed 3 bases, and the junction held 4 bases outside the gene matches. The V gene's germline CDR1 is SGHVS and CDR2 FQNEAQ. The CDR3 is 14 residues long. The CDR3 DNA follows: TGTGCCAGCAGCGTGGGGACAGATGGAAACACCATATATTTT. It encodes CASSVGTDGNTIYF.